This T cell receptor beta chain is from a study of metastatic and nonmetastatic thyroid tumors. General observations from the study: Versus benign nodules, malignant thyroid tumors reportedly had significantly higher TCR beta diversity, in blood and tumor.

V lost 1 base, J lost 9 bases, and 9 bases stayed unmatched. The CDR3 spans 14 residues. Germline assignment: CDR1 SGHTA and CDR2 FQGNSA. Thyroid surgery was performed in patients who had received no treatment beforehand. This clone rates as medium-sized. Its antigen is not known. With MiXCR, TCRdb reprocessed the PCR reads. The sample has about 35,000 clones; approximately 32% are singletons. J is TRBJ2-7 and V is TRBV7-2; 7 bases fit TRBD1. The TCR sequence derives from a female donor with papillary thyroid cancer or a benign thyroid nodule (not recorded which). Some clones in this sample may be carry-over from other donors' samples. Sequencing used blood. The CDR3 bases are TGTGCCAGCAGCTTAGGGGCCACAGGGGTGGGGCAGTACTTC. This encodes CASSLGATGVGQYF.